This entry is about one T cell receptor (beta chain). Its antigen remains unidentified. The PCR had 60 Vbeta and 13 Jbeta primers. Method: immunoSEQ multiplex PCR; TCRdb's copy keeps in-frame clones and lacks some. The sample shows about 160,000 clones, roughly four fifths of them seen only once. The data belong to a study of cytomegalovirus exposure and HLA in healthy donors. The study, taken as a whole, reports: Another analysis was done later, and it associated 15,000 to 20,000 TCR beta sequences with HLA alleles at 0.05 false discovery rate. In vitro, a few CMV-associated chains proved specific for CMV antigens. Roughly uniform sequencing depth across donors was assumed, possibly incorrectly. Researchers counted around 180 TCR beta chains as cytomegalovirus-associated.

The CDR3 covers 15 residues. Germline V gene sequence: CDR1 ENHRY, CDR2 SYGVKD. V was trimmed by 6 bases and J by 4 bases, leaving 18 bases between them. Sample: PBMCs. The source of this sequence is a man younger than 30 in good health and CMV-seronegative. J is TRBJ1-1 and V is TRBV10-3, with D perhaps TRBD1 (5 bases). The CDR3 sequence: CAISPGQGGPTEAFF. DNA for the CDR3: TGTGCCATCAGCCCTGGGCAGGGAGGCCCCACTGAAGCTTTCTTT.